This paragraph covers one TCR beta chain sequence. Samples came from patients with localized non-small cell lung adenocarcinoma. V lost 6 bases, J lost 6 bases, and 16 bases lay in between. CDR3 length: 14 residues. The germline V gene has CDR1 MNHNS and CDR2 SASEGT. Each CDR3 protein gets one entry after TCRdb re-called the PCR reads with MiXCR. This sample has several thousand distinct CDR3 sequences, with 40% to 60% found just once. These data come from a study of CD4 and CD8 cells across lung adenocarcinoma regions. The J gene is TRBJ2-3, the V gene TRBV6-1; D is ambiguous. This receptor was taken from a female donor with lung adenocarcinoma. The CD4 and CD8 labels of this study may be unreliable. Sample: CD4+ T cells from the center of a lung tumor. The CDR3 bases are TGTGCCAGCAGGGCTGTTAGCTGCTCCGATACGCAGTATTTT. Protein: CASRAVSCSDTQYF.